The clone carrying this T cell receptor (beta chain) was seen at least ten times. The antigen is undetermined. TCRdb fed the 5' RACE reads into MiXCR, producing one record per CDR3 protein. Here the sample spans 250,000 to 400,000 distinct CDR3 sequences, around 4.5% being singletons. The data are from a study of T cells after yellow fever vaccination. Whole-study results and caveats: Contamination by abundant bulk-population clonotypes could be present in FACS-sorted repertoires. Detected again after the booster were most primary-vaccination clones, at 95% to 97% CD4 and approximately 90% CD8.

This CDR3 comprises 13 residues. From germline, CDR1 is MGHRA and CDR2 YSYEKL. Trimming took off 1 base at V and 4 bases at J, with 7 bases between the two ends. This specimen was PBMCs, taken 15 days after the yellow fever booster vaccination. This clonotype was obtained from a man aged 18 to 30 who received the YFV17D yellow fever vaccine. This sequence joins TRBV4-1 and TRBJ1-2; the D is unclear. In DNA, the CDR3 is TGCGCCAGCAGCCAAGGTGGGAGCTATGGCTACACCTTC. Residues: CASSQGGSYGYTF.